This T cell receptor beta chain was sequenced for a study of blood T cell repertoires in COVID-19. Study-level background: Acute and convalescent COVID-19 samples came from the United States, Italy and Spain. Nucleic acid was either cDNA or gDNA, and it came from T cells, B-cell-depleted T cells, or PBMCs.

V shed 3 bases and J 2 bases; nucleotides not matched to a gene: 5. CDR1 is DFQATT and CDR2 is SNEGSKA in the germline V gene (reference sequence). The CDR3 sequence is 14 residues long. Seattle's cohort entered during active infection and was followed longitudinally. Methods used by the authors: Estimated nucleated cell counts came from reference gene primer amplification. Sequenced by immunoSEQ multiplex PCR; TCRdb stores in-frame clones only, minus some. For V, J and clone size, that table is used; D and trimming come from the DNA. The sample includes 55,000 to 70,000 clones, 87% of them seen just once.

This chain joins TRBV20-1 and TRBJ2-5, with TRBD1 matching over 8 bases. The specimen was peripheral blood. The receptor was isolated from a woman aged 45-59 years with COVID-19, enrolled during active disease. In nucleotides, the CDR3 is TGCAGTGCTAGTGACAGGGGATGGCAAGAGACCCAGTACTTC. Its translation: CSASDRGWQETQYF.